These 13 T cell receptor beta chains were all obtained from the same sample, sequenced in a study of Ad26.COV2.S vaccination and SARS-CoV-2 variants. Sample treatment: approximately 18 received Ad26.COV2.S at low or high dose, single or two shots; about 5 received placebo; per-sample allocation not given. Sampling happened 63 days after the first vaccine or placebo injection. TCRdb keeps only in-frame clones here, not all; method: immunoSEQ multiplex PCR. The table has 400,000 to 450,000 clones, over 75% seen once. This material consisted of peripheral blood, taken in a trial of Ad26.COV2.S vaccine versus placebo. These receptors originate from a person aged 18 to 59 who received the Ad26.COV2.S COVID-19 vaccine or a placebo.

The chain has TRBV10-3 and TRBJ1-5, with TRBD1 as a possible D gene (5 bases). Germline CDR1 is ENHRY and CDR2 is SYGVKD. Trimming stripped 2 bases from V and 0 bases from J, with 5 bases between. The CDR3 runs 14 residues. The CDR3 DNA reads TGTGCCATCAGTGAGGACAGTAGCAATCAGCCCCAGCATTTT. It specifies CAISEDSSNQPQHF.

V and J are TRBV11-2 and TRBJ2-7; 8 bases are shared with TRBD1. The CDR3 has 15 amino acids. Germline CDR1 is SGHAT and CDR2 is FQNNGV. V lost 1 base to trimming and J lost 6 bases; unmatched junction nucleotides: 8. DNA for the CDR3: TGTGCCAGCAGCTTAGTTGCAGGGGGCCAGAGCGAGCAGTACTTC. It codes for CASSLVAGGQSEQYF.

This clone was counted between two and nine times. CDR3 DNA: TGTGCCACGATGGCCTCTAGTCGGGCCACAGATACGCAGTATTTT. Encoded protein: CATMASSRATDTQYF. The chain has TRBV15 and TRBJ2-3; D not resolved. This CDR3 has 15 residues. V was clipped by 9 bases and J by 2 bases, with 18 bases between them. CDR1 is LNHNV and CDR2 is YYDKDF in the germline V gene (reference sequence).

The rearrangement links TRBV3-1 (or the pseudogene TRBV3-2) to TRBJ2-5, with TRBD2 matching over 10 bases. The CDR3 length is 17 residues. The germline V gene encodes CDR1 LGHDT and CDR2 YNNKEL (reference sequence). Trimming took 0 bases from V and 7 from J; bases not matched to a gene: 11. The CDR3: CASSQDRSGRAGSTQYF. Here the CDR3 DNA reads TGTGCCAGCAGCCAAGATCGGAGCGGGAGGGCCGGATCGACCCAGTACTTC.

The CDR3 DNA follows: TGTGCCAGCTCACCACTGAGAGACATATCCTTACTAGCCAAAAACATTCAGTACTTC. Amino acid sequence: CASSPLRDISLLAKNIQYF. The chain carries TRBV18 and TRBJ2-4; D is unclear. The CDR3 length is 19 residues. Trimming pared 1 base from V and 0 bases from J, leaving 19 bases between. Germline V gene lookup returns CDR1 KGHSH and CDR2 LQKENI.

The chain is built from TRBV6-7 and TRBJ2-2, with D perhaps matching TRBD1 (6 bases). TRBV6-7 counts as an open reading frame of uncertain function. The CDR3 has 16 amino acids. Trimming took off 6 bases at V and 6 bases at J, with 20 bases between the two ends. CDR3 sequence (DNA): TGTGCCAGCAGCCGACTCAAGCAGGGGAGCCCCGGGGAGCTGTTTTTT. It yields the protein CASSRLKQGSPGELFF.

CDR3: CASRRTGEMNTEAFF. The CDR3 DNA sequence: TGTGCCAGCAGACGGACAGGGGAAATGAACACTGAAGCTTTCTTT. This chain connects TRBV2 to TRBJ1-1; 9 nucleotides align to TRBD1. The CDR3 runs 15 residues. With 6 bases clipped from V and 0 bases from J, the junction kept 5 bases outside the gene matches. CDR1 is SNHLY and CDR2 is FYNNEI in the germline V gene.

The rearrangement joins TRBV18 to TRBJ2-1; 10 bases match TRBD2. Germline trimming cut 1 base from V and 8 bases from J; bases unmatched to any gene: 11. Germline loops: CDR1 KGHSH, CDR2 LQKENI. The CDR3 contains 17 residues. CDR3 sequence reads: CASSPQSGLARNDEQFF. The CDR3 coding sequence is TGTGCCAGCTCACCACAATCGGGACTAGCGCGGAATGATGAGCAGTTCTTC.

This chain connects TRBV15 to TRBJ2-1; no clear D gene. Germline CDR1 LNHNV, CDR2 YYDKDF (reference sequence). The CDR3 totals 16 residues. The V gene lost 0 bases and the J gene lost 5 bases, with 14 bases spanning the gap. DNA of the CDR3: TGTGCCACCAGCAGAGATCGGAGACGGATGAACAATGAGCAGTTCTTC. Amino acid sequence: CATSRDRRRMNNEQFF.

The V and J genes are TRBV4-3 and TRBJ1-4; D remains unclear. The CDR3 is 15 residues long. Trimming left V 4 bases short and J 8 bases short, with 17 bases between. From germline, CDR1 is LGHNA and CDR2 YSLEER. CDR3 bases: TGCGCCAGCAGCCCCTACGAGACCTGGGAAGAAAAACTGTTTTTT. Its protein is CASSPYETWEEKLFF.

V and J are TRBV28 and TRBJ2-2, with 8 bases identical to TRBD1. Trimming cost V 7 bases and J 1 base; bases outside gene matches: 11. Looked up from germline, CDR1 is MDHEN and CDR2 is SYDVKM. The CDR3 loop spans 17 amino acids. The CDR3 region has the DNA TGTGCCAGCAATATGGACAGGGTCATTGGGAACACCGGGGAGCTGTTTTTT. The encoded protein is CASNMDRVIGNTGELFF.

This clone occurred once. V gene TRBV19 combines with J gene TRBJ2-3; 9 positions match TRBD2. V was pared by 7 bases and J by 4 bases, with 6 bases of the junction left unmatched. In germline, CDR1 is LNHDA, CDR2 SQIVND (reference sequence). The CDR3 is 14 residues long. The CDR3, as DNA: TGTGCCAGTACCAGGACTAGCGTACCAGATACGCAGTATTTT. It specifies CASTRTSVPDTQYF. The variable domain in full, completed from reference TRBV19 and TRBJ2-3, reads DGGITQSPKYLFRKEGQNVTLSCEQNLNHDAMYWYRQDPGQGLRLIYYSQIVNDFQKGDIAEGYSVSREKKESFPLTVTSAQKNPTAFYLCASTRTSVPDTQYFGPGTRLTVL.

This chain uses TRBV7-6 with TRBJ2-1; D is uncertain. Per germline, CDR1 SGHVS and CDR2 FNYEAQ. The CDR3 loop spans 13 amino acids. Trimming took off 2 bases at V and 8 bases at J, with 10 bases between the two ends. The CDR3 spells CASSLFVTDEQFF. DNA of the CDR3: TGTGCCAGCAGCTTATTTGTCACCGATGAGCAGTTCTTC.